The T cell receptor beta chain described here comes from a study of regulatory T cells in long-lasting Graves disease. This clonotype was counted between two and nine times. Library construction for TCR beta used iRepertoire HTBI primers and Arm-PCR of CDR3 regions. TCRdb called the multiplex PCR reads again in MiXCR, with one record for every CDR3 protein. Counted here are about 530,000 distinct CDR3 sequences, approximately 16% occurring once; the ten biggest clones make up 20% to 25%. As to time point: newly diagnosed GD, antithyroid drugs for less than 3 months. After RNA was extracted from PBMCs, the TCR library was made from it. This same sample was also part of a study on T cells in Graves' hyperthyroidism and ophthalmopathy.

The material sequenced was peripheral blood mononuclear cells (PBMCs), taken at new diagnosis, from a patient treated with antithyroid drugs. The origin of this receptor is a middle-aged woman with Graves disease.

The CDR3 sequence: CAITGSENTGELFF. DNA of the CDR3: TGTGCCATCACCGGATCCGAGAACACCGGGGAGCTGTTTTTT. V and J are TRBV10-3 and TRBJ2-2; D is unclear. CDR1 is ENHRY, CDR2 SYGVKD, per germline. V lost 7 bases and J 1 base, leaving 10 bases between the germline ends. The CDR3 has 14 amino acids.